This TCR beta chain was documented in a study of beta chain features in type 1 diabetes. Study background: Cells sorted and examined across all samples totaled more than 95,000,000. Study conclusions and caveats: In every one of the four CD4+ subsets, TCRB CDR3s were moderately but significantly shorter in Type 1 diabetes patients.

This clone occurred a few times. Its target is not known. The sample carries other DNA sequences with the same CDR3. TCRB transcripts that were expressed got sequenced, as all of the isolated RNA had been reverse transcribed. This table comes from immunoSEQ multiplex PCR, and its TCRdb copy is limited to in-frame clones, with some not included. This table has almost 350,000 clones, around 9% appearing once. The CDR3 is 14 residues long. V lost 2 bases to trimming and J lost 0 bases, with 7 bases between them. Germline V gene lookup returns CDR1 SEHNR and CDR2 FQNEAQ (reference sequence). The clonotype originates from a man in his thirties or forties with type 1 diabetes. Source material: central memory CD4+ T cells from blood. The chain has TRBV7-9 and TRBJ1-1; D unclear. CDR3 in amino acids: CASSLNTVNTEAFF. CDR3 DNA sequence: TGTGCCAGCAGCTTAAACACAGTGAACACTGAAGCTTTCTTT.